The clone carrying this TCR beta chain has a handful of counts. Its ends do not fully match the called genes, so a read error is possible. These data are taken from a study of T cells in Graves' hyperthyroidism and ophthalmopathy. At the level of the study: Peripheral blood was acquired at first diagnosis, ahead of any therapy whatsoever.

Germline assignment: CDR1 KGHSH and CDR2 LQKENI. The length of the CDR3 is 15 residues. RNA transcripts provided the source from which TCR beta CDR3 regions were amplified. Primed by the HTBI set, a first-round RT-PCR was run on the TCR CDR3. TCRdb ran MiXCR on the multiplex PCR reads and lists one entry per CDR3 protein. Here the sample spans 550,000 to 800,000 distinct CDR3 sequences, around 17% being singletons. Diagnoses were established using clinical symptoms, serum thyroxine and TRAb, thyroid ultrasound and orbital computed tomography. The TCR was taken from a man aged 18 to 29 with Graves' hyperthyroidism. Sequencing was done on a sample of blood. V usage is TRBV18 and J usage is TRBJ1-2; possible D gene TRBD1, 5 bases. The CDR3 spells CASSPPFQGSNGYIF. The CDR3 DNA reads TGTGCCAGCTCACCACCGTTCCAGGGATCGAATGGCTACATCTTC.